The TCR beta chain described here comes from a study of shared clonotypes between healthy human individuals. A note on this clone: What it binds is unknown.

Study-wide points: Rarefaction indicated that sorted-subset sequencing remained incomplete although depth was large. Only blood samples were collected, and tissue repertoires likely differ.

TCRdb keeps only in-frame clones here, not all; method: immunoSEQ multiplex PCR. The sample includes more than 550,000 clones, roughly 87% of them seen just once. CDR3 length: 14 amino acids. Germline V gene data show CDR1 as SGHDT and CDR2 as YYEEEE. The trim removed 4 bases at V and 7 bases at J, leaving 8 bases unmatched. This TCR derives from a man aged 18 to 35 in good health. Some clones in this sample may be carry-over from other donors' samples. The rearrangement uses TRBV5-6 and TRBJ2-7; the match to TRBD1 covers 10 bases. Specimen: memory CD8+ T cells from PBMCs. Subset indicated: CD45RO+ cells pooled with CCR7-negative TemRA cells. CDR3 protein: CASSRGTGDREQYF. DNA of the CDR3: TGTGCCAGCAGCCGAGGGACAGGGGATCGGGAGCAGTACTTC.